The rows below give T cell receptor beta chains drawn from one sample of a study of blood T cell repertoires in COVID-19. Assay: immunoSEQ multiplex PCR; the TCRdb copy retains only in-frame clones and omits some. The sample holds approximately 230,000 clones; just over 85% are singletons and the top ten take roughly 1.7%. The sample comprised PBMCs or T cells enriched from blood (not recorded which). Source of these receptors: a man aged 40-55 years who had recovered from COVID-19. Each CDR3 is given with its conserved first and last residue. The D gene is left open where the match is weak. A clone size is listed for some rows: how often the clone was seen (once, few, many), or a class if it is expanded.

>15|TRBD1|TRBJ1-4|TRBV5-5|-
TGTGCCAGCAGCTGGGGGGACAGGGAGTATGAAAAACTGTTTTTT
CASSWGDREYEKLFF
>17|TRBD1|TRBJ1-5|TRBV13|-
TGTGCCAGCAGCCAAATGACAGGGGTTGGGGGCAATCAGCCCCAGCATTTT
CASSQMTGVGGNQPQHF
>15|TRBD1|TRBJ2-5|TRBV4-1|-
TGCGCCAGCAGCCGCGGGACAGGGAGTTCGGAGACCCAGTACTTC
CASSRGTGSSETQYF
>14|TRBD1|TRBJ2-7|TRBV28|-
TGTGCCAGCAGTCAGGGGACAGCTCCTTACGAGCAGTACTTC
CASSQGTAPYEQYF
>12|-|TRBJ2-7|TRBV7-9|few
TGTGCCAGCAGTCAACGGGTGGGCGAGCAGTACTTC
CASSQRVGEQYF
>13|TRBD1|TRBJ2-4|TRBV5-1|-
TGCGCCAGCAGCTTACAGGGGGAAAACATTCAGTACTTC
CASSLQGENIQYF
>15|TRBD1|TRBJ2-3|TRBV6-5|-
TGTGCCAGCAGGAACAGGGGCACTAGCACAGATACGCAGTATTTT
CASRNRGTSTDTQYF
>11|-|TRBJ2-7|TRBV20-1|-
TGCAGTGCAAGGGGTAACTACGAGCAGTACTTC
CSARGNYEQYF
>17|-|TRBJ1-2|TRBV21-1|-
TGTGCCAGCAGTTTACCCTCCCAGGGTGTCTTGGACTATGGCTACACCTTC
CASSLPSQGVLDYGYTF
>15|TRBD1|TRBJ1-5|TRBV7-9|once
TGTGCCAGCAGCTCCGGACAGGGCTGGGATCAGCCCCAGCATTTT
CASSSGQGWDQPQHF
>11|-|TRBJ1-4|TRBV30|-
TGTGCCTGGAGGAGGGGGGGAAAACTGTTTTTT
CAWRRGGKLFF
>15|TRBD2|TRBJ2-7|TRBV27|-
TGTGCCAGCAGTTTACTTAGCGGGACTCCGTACGAGCAGTACTTC
CASSLLSGTPYEQYF
>13|-|TRBJ1-2|TRBV5-1|-
TGCGCCAGCAGTTTCGACGGACTAGGGGGCTACACCTTC
CASSFDGLGGYTF
>15|-|TRBJ2-3|TRBV9|once
TGTGCCAGCACCCTAGGGGGGGGGATCACAGATACGCAGTATTTT
CASTLGGGITDTQYF
>13|-|TRBJ2-5|TRBV7-2|once
TGTGCCAGCAGCTTAGCCCTAATTGAGACCCAGTACTTC
CASSLALIETQYF
>14|-|TRBJ2-4|TRBV11-2|-
TGTGCCAGCAGCCTAAGACAGTTAGGGGACATTCAGTACTTC
CASSLRQLGDIQYF
>15|-|TRBJ1-2|TRBV28|-
TGTGCCAGCAGTTCACCACAGGACACTAACTATGGCTACACCTTC
CASSSPQDTNYGYTF
>16|-|TRBJ2-6|TRBV28|-
TGTGCCAGCAGTTTATTCCAGGCTTCTGGGGCCAACGTCCTGACTTTC
CASSLFQASGANVLTF
>13|-|TRBJ2-3|TRBV29-1|-
TGCAGCGTAGCTCCGACTAGCACAGATACGCAGTATTTT
CSVAPTSTDTQYF
>15|-|TRBJ2-5|TRBV6-5|-
TGTGCCAGCAGTACCCTTCCGGGGGGCCGGGAGACCCAGTACTTC
CASSTLPGGRETQYF
>14|TRBD1|TRBJ2-3|TRBV10-3|once
TGTGCCATCAAGGGGACAGGAGCCACAGATACGCAGTATTTT
CAIKGTGATDTQYF
>13|TRBD1|TRBJ1-6|TRBV6-5|-
TGTGCCAGCAGTTTGACAGGGCTTTCACCCCTCCACTTT
CASSLTGLSPLHF
>19|TRBD2|TRBJ2-4|TRBV5-4|-
TGTGCCAGCAGCCACTCGGGGGGTACAAAGAGTTGGGCCAAAAACATTCAGTACTTC
CASSHSGGTKSWAKNIQYF
>15|-|TRBJ1-5|TRBV27|-
TGTGCCAGCAGTCCGTCCACAAGAAACAATCAGCCCCAGCATTTT
CASSPSTRNNQPQHF
>15|TRBD1|TRBJ2-7|TRBV12-5|-
TGTGCTAGTGGTTTGGGTTGGGACAGCTCCTACGAGCAGTACTTC
CASGLGWDSSYEQYF
>14|-|TRBJ1-1|TRBV28|once
TGTGCCAGCAGTCCCGGACACCTTAACACTGAAGCTTTCTTT
CASSPGHLNTEAFF